This T cell receptor beta chain was recovered during a study of OX40 agonist ivuxolimab in advanced cancers. Using immunoSEQ multiplex PCR, the repertoire was profiled, and TCRdb retains in-frame clones only, with some absent. The sample holds 50,000 or so clones, approximately 80% seen once. The source material was CD4+ or CD8+ T cells sorted from blood, sampled in a trial of the OX40 agonist ivuxolimab. The receptor was isolated from an adult with an advanced solid tumor such as melanoma, head and neck, liver or kidney cancer.

CDR3 region: CSAKGGPEQYF. DNA for the CDR3: TGCAGCGCCAAAGGGGGGCCCGAGCAGTACTTC. The chain combines TRBV29-1 with TRBJ2-7, with D tentatively TRBD1 or TRBD2 (6 bases each). The V end lost 7 bases, the J end lost 6 bases, and 13 bases lay between the germline ends. The germline V gene encodes CDR1 SQVTM and CDR2 ANQGSEA. The CDR3 consists of 11 residues.